The sequence of this T cell receptor (beta chain) was determined in a study of control samples from healthy donors and cancer patients (dated by TCRdb to 2020 to 2021). About this clone: It lacks a known antigen. No base quality values were provided; no much bigger clone lies one nucleotide off.

Library preparation was by the immunoSEQ multiplex PCR assay. Entries here come from immuneACCESS through TCRdb and include only in-frame sequences with V and J called. Some clones fail to appear in such tables; in the studies checked, an unresolved V gene covers under half of the shortfall, and the cause of the remainder is unknown. Present in this sample are about 94,000 clones, approximately 90% of which were seen just once. The top ten constitute less than 4.5% of the sample. V is reduced by 2 bases and J by 1 base, leaving a spacing of 11 bases between them. Counted from cysteine to phenylalanine, this CDR3 has 15 amino acids. Solely the CDR3 DNA is kept, with 45 bases framed from the first base. The germline V gene supplies CDR1 SNHLY and CDR2 FYNNEI.

Input material: blood. This chain joins TRBV2 to TRBJ1-1; the D gene is unclear. The receptor was derived from a woman under 30 in good health. The CDR3 here reads CASSEHGSTNTEAFF. The DNA reads as follows: TGTGCCAGCAGTGAACACGGTTCAACGAACACTGAAGCTTTCTTT.